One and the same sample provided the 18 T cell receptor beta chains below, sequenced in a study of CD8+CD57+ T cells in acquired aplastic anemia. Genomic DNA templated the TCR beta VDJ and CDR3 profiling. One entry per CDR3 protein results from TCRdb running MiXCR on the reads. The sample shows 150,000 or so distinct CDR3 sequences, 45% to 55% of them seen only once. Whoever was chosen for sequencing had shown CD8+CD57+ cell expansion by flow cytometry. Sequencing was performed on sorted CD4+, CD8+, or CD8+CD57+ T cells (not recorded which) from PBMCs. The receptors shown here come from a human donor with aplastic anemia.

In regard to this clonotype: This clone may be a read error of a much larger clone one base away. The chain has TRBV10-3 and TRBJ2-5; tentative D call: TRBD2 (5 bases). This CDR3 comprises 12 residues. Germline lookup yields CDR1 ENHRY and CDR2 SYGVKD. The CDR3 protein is CASSDGVETQYF. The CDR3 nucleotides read TGTGCCAGCAGTGACGGGGTAGAGACCCAGTACTTC.

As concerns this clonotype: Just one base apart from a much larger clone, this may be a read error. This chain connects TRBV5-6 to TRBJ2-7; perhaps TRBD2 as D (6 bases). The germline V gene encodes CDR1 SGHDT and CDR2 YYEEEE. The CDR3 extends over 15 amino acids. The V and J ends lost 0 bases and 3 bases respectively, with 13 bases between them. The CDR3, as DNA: TGTGCCAGCAGCTTGGCGGGAGCTTCTCACTACGAGCAGTACTTC. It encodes CASSLAGASHYEQYF.

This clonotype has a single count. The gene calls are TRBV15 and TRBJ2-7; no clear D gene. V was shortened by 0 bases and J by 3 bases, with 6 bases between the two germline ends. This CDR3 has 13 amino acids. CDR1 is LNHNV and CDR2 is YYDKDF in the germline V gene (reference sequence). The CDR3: CATSRELGYEQYF. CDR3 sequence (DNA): TGTGCCACCAGCAGAGAACTCGGCTACGAGCAGTACTTC.

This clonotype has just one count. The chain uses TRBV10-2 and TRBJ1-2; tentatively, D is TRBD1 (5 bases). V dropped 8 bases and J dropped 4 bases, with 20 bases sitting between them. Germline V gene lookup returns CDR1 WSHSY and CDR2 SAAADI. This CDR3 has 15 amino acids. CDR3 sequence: CASGARDGGVYGYTF. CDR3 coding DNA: TGCGCCAGCGGCGCGCGGGACGGCGGAGTCTATGGCTACACCTTC.

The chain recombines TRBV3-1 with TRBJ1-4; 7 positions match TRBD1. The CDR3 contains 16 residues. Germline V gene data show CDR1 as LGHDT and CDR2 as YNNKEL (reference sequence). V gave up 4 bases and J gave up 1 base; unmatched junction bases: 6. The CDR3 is CASSLAGGETNEKLFF. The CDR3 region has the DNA TGTGCCAGCAGCCTTGCAGGGGGGGAAACTAATGAAAAACTGTTTTTT.

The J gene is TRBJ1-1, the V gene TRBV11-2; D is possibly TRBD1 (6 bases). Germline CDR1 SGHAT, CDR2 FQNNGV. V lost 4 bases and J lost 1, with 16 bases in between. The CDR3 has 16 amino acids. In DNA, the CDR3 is TGTGCCAGCAGCTCGCGGACAGTTAGGGCGAACACTGAAGCTTTCTTT. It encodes CASSSRTVRANTEAFF.

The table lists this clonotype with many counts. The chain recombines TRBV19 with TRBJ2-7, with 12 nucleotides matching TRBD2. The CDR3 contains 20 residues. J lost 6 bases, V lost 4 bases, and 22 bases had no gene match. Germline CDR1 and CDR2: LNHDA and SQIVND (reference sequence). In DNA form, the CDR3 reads TGTGCCAGTAGTAGCCTGACAGCTGGGGCGACTAGCGGGAGTGTAGGCGAGCAGTACTTC. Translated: CASSSLTAGATSGSVGEQYF. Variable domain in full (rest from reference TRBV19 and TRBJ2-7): DGGITQSPKYLFRKEGQNVTLSCEQNLNHDAMYWYRQDPGQGLRLIYYSQIVNDFQKGDIAEGYSVSREKKESFPLTVTSAQKNPTAFYLCASSSLTAGATSGSVGEQYFGPGTRLTVT.

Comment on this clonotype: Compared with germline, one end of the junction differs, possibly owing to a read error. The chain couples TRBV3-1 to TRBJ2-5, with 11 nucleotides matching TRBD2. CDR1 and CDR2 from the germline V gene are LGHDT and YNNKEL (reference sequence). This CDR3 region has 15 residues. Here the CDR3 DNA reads TGTGCCAGCAGCCCGTTAGCGGGAGGGGGAGAGACCCAGTGCTTC. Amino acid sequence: CASSPLAGGGETQCF.

CDR3 nucleotide sequence: TGTGCCACCAGCAAAGAAGCCCCAGACTACCAAGAGACCCAGTACTTC. Translated, it gives CATSKEAPDYQETQYF. The rearrangement links TRBV15 to TRBJ2-5, with no clear D. The ends were cut back, 4 bases at V and 0 bases at J, with 15 bases in the middle. The germline V gene encodes CDR1 LNHNV and CDR2 YYDKDF (reference sequence). The CDR3 extends over 16 amino acids.

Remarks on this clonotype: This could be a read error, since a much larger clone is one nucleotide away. The DNA of the CDR3 is TGTGCTAGTGGACGCCACACGACTGGAGCTTTCTTT. Its translation is CASGRHTTGAFF. V usage is TRBV12-5 and J usage is TRBJ1-1; D remains ambiguous. This CDR3 has 12 residues. Germline lookup yields CDR1 LGHNT and CDR2 FRNRAP.

CDR3 protein: CAVPGQGYNEQFF. Here the CDR3 DNA reads TGTGCCGTACCGGGACAGGGCTACAATGAGCAGTTCTTC. V gene TRBV15 combines with J gene TRBJ2-1; TRBD1 aligns across 9 bases. Unmatched junction bases numbered 5, after V lost 11 bases and J lost 3 bases. The CDR3 consists of 13 residues. CDR1 and CDR2 from the germline V gene are LNHNV and YYDKDF (reference sequence).

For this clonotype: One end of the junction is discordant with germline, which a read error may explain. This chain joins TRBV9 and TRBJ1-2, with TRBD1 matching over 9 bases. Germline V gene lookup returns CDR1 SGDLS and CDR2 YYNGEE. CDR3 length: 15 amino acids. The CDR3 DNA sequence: TGTGCCAGCAACGTAGAGGGACAGGGAAGCTATGGCTACACCTTC. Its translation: CASNVEGQGSYGYTF.

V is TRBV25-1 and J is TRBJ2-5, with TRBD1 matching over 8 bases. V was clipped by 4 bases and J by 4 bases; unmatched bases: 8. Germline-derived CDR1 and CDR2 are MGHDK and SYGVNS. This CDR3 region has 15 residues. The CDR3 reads CASSAGQGLIETQYF. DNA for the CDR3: TGTGCCAGCAGTGCAGGACAGGGTTTAATAGAGACCCAGTACTTC.

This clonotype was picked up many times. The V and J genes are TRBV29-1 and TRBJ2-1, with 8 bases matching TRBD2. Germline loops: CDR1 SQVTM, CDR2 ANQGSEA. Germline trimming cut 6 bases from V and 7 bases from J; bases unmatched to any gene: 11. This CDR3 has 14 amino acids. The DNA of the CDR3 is TGCAGCGTGAAAGACCTGGGACTAGAGAATGAGCAGTTCTTC. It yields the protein CSVKDLGLENEQFF.

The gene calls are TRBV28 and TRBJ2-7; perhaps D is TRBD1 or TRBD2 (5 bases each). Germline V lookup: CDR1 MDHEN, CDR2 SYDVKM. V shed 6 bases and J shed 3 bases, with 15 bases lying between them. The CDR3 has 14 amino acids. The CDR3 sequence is CASSPRGDHYEQYF. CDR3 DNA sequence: TGTGCCAGCAGCCCAAGGGGAGATCACTACGAGCAGTACTTC.

The CDR3 DNA follows: TGTGCCAGTAGTATAGGACTAGCGGGGACCTACGAGCAGTACTTC. Its translation: CASSIGLAGTYEQYF. V is TRBV19 and J is TRBJ2-7; 11 bases align to TRBD2. Germline assignment: CDR1 LNHDA and CDR2 SQIVND (reference sequence). With 1 base clipped from V and 2 bases from J, the junction kept 1 base outside the gene matches. The CDR3 extends over 15 amino acids.

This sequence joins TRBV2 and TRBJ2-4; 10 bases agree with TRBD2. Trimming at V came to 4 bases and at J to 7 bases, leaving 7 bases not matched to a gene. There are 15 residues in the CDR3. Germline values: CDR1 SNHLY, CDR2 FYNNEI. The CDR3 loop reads CASSVTSGVGNIQYF. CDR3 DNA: TGTGCCAGCAGTGTAACTAGCGGGGTGGGGAACATTCAGTACTTC. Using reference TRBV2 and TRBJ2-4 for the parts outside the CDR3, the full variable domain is EPEVTQTPSHQVTQMGQEVILRCVPISNHLYFYWYRQILGQKVEFLVSFYNNEISEKSEIFDDQFSVERPDGSNFTLKIRSTKLEDSAMYFCASSVTSGVGNIQYFGAGTRLSVL.

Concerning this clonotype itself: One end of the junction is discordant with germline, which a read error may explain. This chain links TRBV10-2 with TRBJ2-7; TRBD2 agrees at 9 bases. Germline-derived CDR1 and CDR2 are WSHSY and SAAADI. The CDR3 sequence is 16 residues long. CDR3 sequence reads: CASSKRASGANGEQDF. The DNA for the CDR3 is TGCGCCAGCAGCAAGAGGGCTAGCGGGGCCAATGGAGAGCAGGACTTC.